This is a list of T cell receptor beta chains from one sample in a study of shared clonotypes between healthy human individuals. Produced via immunoSEQ multiplex PCR; TCRdb's table is partial and in-frame only. This sample has hundreds of thousands of clones; roughly 96% occur once, and the top ten carry 0.095% to 0.12%. Source material: naive CD8+ T cells sorted from blood. The receptors shown here come from a woman aged 30 to 39 in good health. Both conserved end residues are part of each CDR3. The D gene is left open where the match is weak. Clone size appears in some rows only: once, few, many, or a class for an expanded clone.

J	D	V	size	CDR3	DNA
TRBJ2-1	NA	TRBV6-1	NA	CASSEQVYNEQFF	TGTGCCAGCAGTGAGCAGGTATACAATGAGCAGTTCTTC
TRBJ2-2	TRBD2	TRBV28	NA	CASSLLGHTSDYANTGELFF	TGTGCCAGCAGTCTCCTAGGGCATACTAGCGATTACGCGAACACCGGGGAGCTGTTTTTT
TRBJ2-1	TRBD2	TRBV6-5	NA	CASNPTGTTYNEQFF	TGTGCCAGCAACCCCACCGGGACTACCTACAATGAGCAGTTCTTC
TRBJ2-1	TRBD2	TRBV5-1	NA	CASSLRLAAYNEQFF	TGCGCCAGCAGCTTAAGGCTAGCGGCCTACAATGAGCAGTTCTTC
TRBJ2-3	NA	TRBV27	NA	CASSRTASTDTQYF	TGTGCCAGCAGTCGGACGGCTAGCACAGATACGCAGTATTTT
TRBJ2-4	NA	TRBV28	NA	CASSTPPAGAKNIQYF	TGTGCCAGCAGTACTCCCCCCGCAGGGGCCAAAAACATTCAGTACTTC
TRBJ2-7	TRBD2	TRBV28	NA	CASSPTSGRLGGYEQYF	TGTGCCAGCAGCCCGACTAGCGGGAGATTGGGTGGGTACGAGCAGTACTTC
TRBJ1-2	NA	TRBV4-1	NA	CASSQAWGGSYGYTF	TGCGCCAGCAGCCAAGCCTGGGGGGGGTCCTATGGCTACACCTTC
TRBJ2-1	TRBD1	TRBV11-2	NA	CASSQGQGRLVEQFF	TGTGCCAGCAGCCAAGGACAGGGGAGGTTGGTTGAGCAGTTCTTC
TRBJ2-1	NA	TRBV6-5	NA	CASVQVRGQEQFF	TGTGCCAGCGTCCAAGTCAGGGGCCAGGAGCAGTTCTTC
TRBJ1-1	NA	TRBV5-1	NA	CASSLEAGLGSEAFF	TGCGCCAGCAGCTTGGAAGCAGGGTTGGGGTCTGAAGCTTTCTTT
TRBJ2-3	TRBD2	TRBV7-9	NA	CASSFLAGGTDTQYF	TGTGCCAGCAGCTTTCTAGCGGGAGGTACAGATACGCAGTATTTT
TRBJ2-1	NA	TRBV27	NA	CASRPLGAYNEQFF	TGTGCCAGCCGTCCACTAGGGGCCTACAATGAGCAGTTCTTC
TRBJ2-7	TRBD2	TRBV10-3	NA	CAISEEGLAGDEQYF	TGTGCCATCAGTGAGGAGGGACTAGCGGGAGACGAGCAGTACTTC
TRBJ2-7	NA	TRBV18	NA	CASSPPRTPDGEQYF	TGTGCCAGCTCACCACCTCGGACGCCCGACGGGGAGCAGTACTTC
TRBJ1-1	NA	TRBV6-1	NA	CASSELAGDPEAFF	TGTGCCAGCAGTGAATTAGCAGGGGATCCTGAAGCTTTCTTT
TRBJ2-2	NA	TRBV25-1	NA	CASSEIKGPNTGELFF	TGTGCCAGCAGTGAGATCAAGGGGCCGAACACCGGGGAGCTGTTTTTT
TRBJ2-7	NA	TRBV13	NA	CASSLEGGQDKGSYEQYF	TGTGCCAGCAGCTTAGAGGGTGGGCAGGACAAGGGCTCCTACGAGCAGTACTTC
TRBJ2-3	NA	TRBV7-2	NA	CASSFGTFTDTQYF	TGTGCCAGCAGCTTTGGGACTTTCACAGATACGCAGTATTTT
TRBJ2-3	TRBD2	TRBV27	NA	CASSTLAGVPDTQYF	TGTGCCAGCAGTACCCTAGCGGGAGTACCAGATACGCAGTATTTT
TRBJ2-7	TRBD2	TRBV7-9	NA	CASSNNMGLAAYEQYF	TGTGCCAGCAGCAACAACATGGGACTAGCTGCCTACGAGCAGTACTTC
TRBJ2-1	NA	TRBV9	NA	CASSANNNEQFF	TGTGCCAGCAGCGCAAATAACAATGAGCAGTTCTTC
TRBJ2-7	NA	TRBV25-1	NA	CASRGTEQYF	TGTGCCAGCAGAGGGACCGAGCAGTACTTC
TRBJ2-7	NA	TRBV7-9	once	CASSPKRGYEQYF	TGTGCCAGCAGCCCCAAGAGGGGCTACGAGCAGTACTTC
TRBJ1-1	TRBD1	TRBV7-9	NA	CASRSTGGDAREAFF	TGTGCCAGCAGATCGACAGGGGGCGATGCTCGGGAAGCTTTCTTT
TRBJ2-7	TRBD2	TRBV6-5	NA	CASSGGGGEQYF	TGTGCCAGCTCGGGGGGTGGGGGCGAGCAGTACTTC
TRBJ1-5	NA	TRBV7-9	NA	CASGGNQPQHF	TGTGCCAGCGGCGGCAATCAGCCCCAGCATTTT
TRBJ2-3	NA	TRBV2	NA	CASSALVTSTDTQYF	TGTGCCAGCAGTGCATTGGTAACTAGCACAGATACGCAGTATTTT
TRBJ2-1	NA	TRBV6-1	NA	CASTARGRRNEQFF	TGTGCCAGCACTGCCCGGGGGAGACGCAATGAGCAGTTCTTC
TRBJ2-5	NA	TRBV7-2	NA	CASSFRAVRQGGETQYF	TGTGCCAGCAGCTTCCGCGCGGTCCGACAGGGAGGGGAGACCCAGTACTTC
TRBJ2-1	NA	TRBV7-9	NA	CASSLAPSTNNEQFF	TGTGCCAGCAGCTTAGCTCCAAGCACCAACAATGAGCAGTTCTTC
TRBJ1-5	NA	TRBV28	NA	CASSFLPGTQPQHF	TGTGCCAGCAGTTTCTTGCCAGGGACTCAGCCCCAGCATTTT
TRBJ1-5	TRBD1	TRBV19	once	CASSMGQGDQPQHF	TGTGCCAGTAGTATGGGACAGGGGGATCAGCCCCAGCATTTT
TRBJ2-1	NA	TRBV19	NA	CASSIGGAASYNEQFF	TGTGCCAGTAGTATAGGAGGAGCGGCCTCCTACAATGAGCAGTTCTTC
TRBJ2-3	NA	TRBV4-1	NA	CASSLPTGGADTQYF	TGCGCCAGCAGCCTCCCAACAGGGGGGGCAGATACGCAGTATTTT
TRBJ1-2	NA	TRBV7-8	NA	CASSPLWTDTNYGYTF	TGTGCCAGCAGCCCTCTTTGGACAGATACTAACTATGGCTACACCTTC
TRBJ2-3	TRBD2	TRBV4-1	NA	CASSQGLAGVVAVADTQYF	TGCGCCAGCAGCCAAGGTCTAGCGGGAGTGGTGGCAGTCGCGGATACGCAGTATTTT
TRBJ1-2	NA	TRBV21-1	NA	CASSYRPSKYGYTF	TGTGCCAGCAGCTATCGCCCCAGTAAGTATGGCTACACCTTC
TRBJ1-2	NA	TRBV7-6	once	CASSSTGPGGYTF	TGTGCCAGCAGCTCAACAGGGCCGGGTGGCTACACCTTC
TRBJ2-1	NA	TRBV6-5	NA	CASSYSSGNEQFF	TGTGCCAGCAGTTACTCGTCAGGAAATGAGCAGTTCTTC
TRBJ2-3	NA	TRBV7-6	NA	CASSLASPQASTSTDTQYF	TGTGCCAGCAGCTTAGCATCCCCCCAAGCCTCGACGTCCACAGATACGCAGTATTTT
TRBJ2-5	NA	TRBV13	NA	CASSLGAEETQYF	TGTGCCAGCAGCTTAGGGGCAGAAGAGACCCAGTACTTC
TRBJ2-1	NA	TRBV28	NA	CASTPRGNSYNEQFF	TGTGCCAGCACCCCTCGGGGTAACTCCTACAATGAGCAGTTCTTC
TRBJ1-1	NA	TRBV6-6	NA	CASTRGAGTEAFF	TGTGCCAGCACGCGGGGGGCCGGGACTGAAGCTTTCTTT
TRBJ2-1	NA	TRBV13	NA	CASSLAPSSYNEQFF	TGTGCCAGCAGCTTAGCTCCGAGCTCCTACAATGAGCAGTTCTTC
TRBJ2-7	NA	TRBV5-4	NA	CASSSDAYEQYF	TGTGCCAGCAGCTCGGACGCGTACGAGCAGTACTTC